What follows is one T cell receptor beta chain and its context. The junction differs from germline at one of its ends, possibly a read error. The source of the sample is a study of T cells in Graves' hyperthyroidism and ophthalmopathy. Study-level background: Specimen type is peripheral blood, collected at initial diagnosis prior to any treatment.

Extraction of PBMCs used 9 to 10 ml of fresh peripheral blood. Using RNA transcripts as the source, TCR beta CDR3 regions were amplified. In the first-round RT-PCR of the TCR CDR3, the HTBI primer set was used. TCRdb processed the multiplex PCR reads anew with MiXCR; each CDR3 protein has one entry. Of about 480,000 distinct CDR3 sequences listed, around 22% are singletons. This CDR3 has 14 amino acids. Looked up from germline, CDR1 is MDHEN and CDR2 is SYDVKM. The V gene is TRBV28, the J gene TRBJ2-4; D is unclear. The TCR originated in a woman between 25 and 40 years old with Graves' ophthalmopathy. What was sequenced was blood. CDR3 sequence reads: CASSSTNFKNIQYF. CDR3 nucleotide sequence: TGTGCTAGCAGTTCTACTAATTTCAAAAACATTCAGTACTTC.